The source of this T cell receptor (beta chain) is a study of T cell changes during pregnancy in multiple sclerosis. The repertoire was sequenced with immunoSEQ multiplex PCR; TCRdb's copy has only in-frame clones and lacks some. In the table there are about 40,000 clones, approximately 92% of which are singletons. V lost 6 bases, J lost 4 bases, and 12 bases lay in between. This CDR3 contains 13 residues. In germline, CDR1 is MGHRA, CDR2 YSYEKL. The chain joins TRBV4-1 to TRBJ1-1, with D possibly matching TRBD1 (6 bases). The specimen was CD4+ T cells from peripheral blood mononuclear cells, collected in the third trimester of pregnancy. The clonotype was recovered from a female donor with multiple sclerosis, enrolled in a pregnancy study. The CDR3 here is CASRAGGFTEAFF. CDR3 coding DNA: TGCGCCAGCAGGGCGGGGGGCTTCACTGAAGCTTTCTTT.